Sequencing of this T cell receptor beta chain was carried out in a study of monozygotic twins with inflammatory bowel disease. Comment on this clonotype: Its antigen is undetermined.

The CDR3 spans 13 residues. The germline V gene encodes CDR1 SEHNR and CDR2 FQNEAQ (reference sequence). Study-wide points: Healthy co-twins showed greater TCRbeta diversity (inverse Simpson) than IBD patients. Subtypes among T cells remained indistinguishable.

Per donor there was one draw, yielding a blood sample of around 2.7 ml. Eight reactions per sample, run separately, yielded cDNA. After re-calling the 5' RACE reads, TCRdb lists one entry per CDR3 protein, DNA absent. Recorded for this sample: around 200,000 distinct CDR3 sequences. The V call is TRBV7-9, the J call TRBJ1-5. The receptor's source is a human donor with ulcerative colitis or Crohn's disease, or a healthy co-twin of an affected twin (not recorded which). The sample comprised blood. CDR3 amino acids: CASSFDLNQPQHF.